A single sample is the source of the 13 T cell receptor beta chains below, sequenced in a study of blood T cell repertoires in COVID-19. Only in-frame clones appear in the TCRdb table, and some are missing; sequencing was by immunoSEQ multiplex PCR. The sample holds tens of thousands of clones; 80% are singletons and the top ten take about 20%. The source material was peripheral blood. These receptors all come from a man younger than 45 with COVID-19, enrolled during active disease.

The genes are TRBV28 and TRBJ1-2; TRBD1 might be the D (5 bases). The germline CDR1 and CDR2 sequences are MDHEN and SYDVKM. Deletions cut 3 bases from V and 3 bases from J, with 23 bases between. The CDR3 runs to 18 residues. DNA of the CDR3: TGTGCCAGCAGTTTCGGCTCCCAAATCGGGGGTGCGTACTATGGCTACACCTTC. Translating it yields CASSFGSQIGGAYYGYTF.

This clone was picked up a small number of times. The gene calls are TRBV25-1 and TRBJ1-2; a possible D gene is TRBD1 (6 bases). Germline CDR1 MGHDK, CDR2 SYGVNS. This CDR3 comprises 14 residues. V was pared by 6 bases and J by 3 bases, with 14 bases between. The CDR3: CASRSTGLDYGYTF. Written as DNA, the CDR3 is TGTGCCAGCAGAAGCACAGGGTTAGACTATGGCTACACCTTC.

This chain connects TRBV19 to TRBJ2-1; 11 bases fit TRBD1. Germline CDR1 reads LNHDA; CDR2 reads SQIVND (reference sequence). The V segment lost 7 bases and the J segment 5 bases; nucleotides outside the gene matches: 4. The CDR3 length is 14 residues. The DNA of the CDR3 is TGTGCCAGTACCTGGACAGGGGGCCACAATGAGCAGTTCTTC. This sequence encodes CASTWTGGHNEQFF.

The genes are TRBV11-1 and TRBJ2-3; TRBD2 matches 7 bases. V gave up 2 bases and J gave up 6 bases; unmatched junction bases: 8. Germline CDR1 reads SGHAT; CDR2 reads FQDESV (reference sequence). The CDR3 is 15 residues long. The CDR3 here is CASSLQRGYGDTQYF. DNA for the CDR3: TGTGCCAGCAGCTTACAGCGGGGCTATGGGGATACGCAGTATTTT.

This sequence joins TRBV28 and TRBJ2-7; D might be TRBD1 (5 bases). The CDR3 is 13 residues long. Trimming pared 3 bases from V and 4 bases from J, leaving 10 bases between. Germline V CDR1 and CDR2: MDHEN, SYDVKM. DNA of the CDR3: TGTGCCAGCAGTTTGGGCAGGGTATACGAGCAGTACTTC. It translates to CASSLGRVYEQYF.

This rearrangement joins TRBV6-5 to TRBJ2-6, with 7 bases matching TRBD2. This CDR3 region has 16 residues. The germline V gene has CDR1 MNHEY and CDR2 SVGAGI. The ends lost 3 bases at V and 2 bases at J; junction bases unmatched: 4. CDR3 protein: CASSYWGGAGANVLTF. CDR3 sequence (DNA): TGTGCCAGCAGTTATTGGGGGGGGGCTGGGGCCAACGTCCTGACTTTC.

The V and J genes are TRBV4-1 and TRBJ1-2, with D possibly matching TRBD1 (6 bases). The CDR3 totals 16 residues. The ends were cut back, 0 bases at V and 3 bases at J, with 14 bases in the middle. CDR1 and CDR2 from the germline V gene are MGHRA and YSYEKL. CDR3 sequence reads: CASSQDPAGVYYGYTF. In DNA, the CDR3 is TGCGCCAGCAGCCAAGATCCCGCAGGGGTTTACTATGGCTACACCTTC.

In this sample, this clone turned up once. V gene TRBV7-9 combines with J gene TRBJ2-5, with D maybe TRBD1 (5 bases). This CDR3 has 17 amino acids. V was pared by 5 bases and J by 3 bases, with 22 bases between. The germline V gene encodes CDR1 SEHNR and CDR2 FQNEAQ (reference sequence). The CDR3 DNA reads TGTGCCAGCAGCCCCCCCGTAAGGGGCGTGGGGAAAGAGACCCAGTACTTC. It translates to CASSPPVRGVGKETQYF.

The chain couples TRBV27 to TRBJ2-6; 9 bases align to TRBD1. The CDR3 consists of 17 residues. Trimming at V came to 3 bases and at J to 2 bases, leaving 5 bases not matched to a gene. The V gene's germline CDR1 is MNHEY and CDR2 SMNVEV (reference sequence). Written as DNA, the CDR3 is TGTGCCAGCAGTTTCCTACAGGGGGCCCCTGGGGCCAACGTCCTGACTTTC. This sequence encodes CASSFLQGAPGANVLTF.

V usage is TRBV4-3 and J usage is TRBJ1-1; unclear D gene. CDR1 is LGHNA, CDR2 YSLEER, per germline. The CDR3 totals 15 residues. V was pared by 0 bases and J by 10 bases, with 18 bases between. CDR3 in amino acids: CASSQDRTSSGRAFF. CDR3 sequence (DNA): TGCGCCAGCAGCCAAGATAGGACCTCATCGGGGAGAGCTTTCTTT.

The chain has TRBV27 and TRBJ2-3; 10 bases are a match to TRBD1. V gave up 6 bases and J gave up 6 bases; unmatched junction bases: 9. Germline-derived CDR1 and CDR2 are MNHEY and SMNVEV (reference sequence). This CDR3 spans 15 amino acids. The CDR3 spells CASSPTGGELDTQYF. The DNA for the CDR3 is TGTGCCAGCAGCCCGACAGGGGGCGAATTGGATACGCAGTATTTT.

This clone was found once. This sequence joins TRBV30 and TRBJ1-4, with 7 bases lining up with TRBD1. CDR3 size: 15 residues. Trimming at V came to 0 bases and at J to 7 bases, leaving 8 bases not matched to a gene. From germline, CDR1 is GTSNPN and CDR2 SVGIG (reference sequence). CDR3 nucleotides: TGTGCCTGGAGTGTAGGGGGCCACGACGGTGAAAAACTGTTTTTT. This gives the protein CAWSVGGHDGEKLFF.

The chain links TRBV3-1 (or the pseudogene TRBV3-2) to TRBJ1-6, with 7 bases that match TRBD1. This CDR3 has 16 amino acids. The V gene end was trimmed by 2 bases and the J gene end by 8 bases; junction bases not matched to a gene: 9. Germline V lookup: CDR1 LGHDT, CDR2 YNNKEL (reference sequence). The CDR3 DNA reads TGTGCCAGCAGCCAACACTTGACAGGGTTGGATTCACCCCTCCACTTT. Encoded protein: CASSQHLTGLDSPLHF.